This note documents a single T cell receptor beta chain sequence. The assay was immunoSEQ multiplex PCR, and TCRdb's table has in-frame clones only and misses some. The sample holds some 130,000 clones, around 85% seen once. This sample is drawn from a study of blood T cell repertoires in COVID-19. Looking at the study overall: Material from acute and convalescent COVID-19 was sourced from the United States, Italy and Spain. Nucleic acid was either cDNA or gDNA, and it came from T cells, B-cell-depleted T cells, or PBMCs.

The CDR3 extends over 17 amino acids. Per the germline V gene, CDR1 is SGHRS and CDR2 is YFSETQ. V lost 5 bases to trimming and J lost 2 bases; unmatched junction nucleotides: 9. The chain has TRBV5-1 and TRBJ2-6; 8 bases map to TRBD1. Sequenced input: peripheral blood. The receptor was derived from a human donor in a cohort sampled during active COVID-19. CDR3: CASRRTGSLPGANVLTF. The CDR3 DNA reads TGCGCCAGCAGACGGACAGGGAGTCTTCCTGGGGCCAACGTCCTGACTTTC.